This TCR beta chain was recorded in a study of identical twins. Germline CDR1 reads LNHNV; CDR2 reads YYDKDF (reference sequence). V shed 9 bases and J shed 4 bases, with 13 bases lying between them. The CDR3 covers 12 residues. TCRdb re-analysed the 5' RACE reads in MiXCR, keeping a single row per CDR3 protein. The table has more than 600,000 distinct CDR3 sequences, 18% seen once; the top ten hold roughly 13%. This clonotype was observed a few times. The same data also went into a second study, on T cells expressing NK-cell markers.

Input material: PBMCs. This clonotype originated in a woman under 30 in good health. This chain joins TRBV15 and TRBJ2-7; either TRBD1 or TRBD2 may fit D (5 bases each). CDR3 loop: CATAHGGYEQYF. CDR3 nucleotide sequence: TGTGCCACGGCCCATGGGGGATACGAGCAGTACTTC.